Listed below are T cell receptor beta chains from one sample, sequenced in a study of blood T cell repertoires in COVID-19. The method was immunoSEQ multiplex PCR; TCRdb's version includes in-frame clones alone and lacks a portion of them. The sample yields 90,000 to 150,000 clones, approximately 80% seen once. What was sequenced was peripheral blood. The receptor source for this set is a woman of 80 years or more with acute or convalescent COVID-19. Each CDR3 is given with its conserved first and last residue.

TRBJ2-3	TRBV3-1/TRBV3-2	CASSQGLAGGTDTQYF
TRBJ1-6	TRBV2	CASRAEGAPSSPLHF
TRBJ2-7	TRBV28	CASRPPGLAGEQYF
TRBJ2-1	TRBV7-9	CASSLRLAGEKNEQFF
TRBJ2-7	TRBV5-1	CASTTQGTGGSEQYF
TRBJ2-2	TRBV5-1	CASSPGTRARSGELFF
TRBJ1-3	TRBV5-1	CASSLGTTNSGNTIYF
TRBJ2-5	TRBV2	CASGSEETQYF
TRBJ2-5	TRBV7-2	CASSPGVGVSAGETQYF
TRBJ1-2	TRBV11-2	CASSPSWGGSQANYGYTF
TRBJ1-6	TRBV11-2	CASSLVHSFSSYNSPLHF
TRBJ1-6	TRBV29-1	CSAAGQGANSPLHF
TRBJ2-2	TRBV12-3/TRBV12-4	CASRGGVTGELFF
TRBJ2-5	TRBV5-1	CASSLNTAQETQYF
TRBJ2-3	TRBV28	CASSSDRGWTDTQYF
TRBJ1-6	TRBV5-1	CASSLRQGQDSPLHF
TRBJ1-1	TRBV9	CASSVVGQENTEAFF
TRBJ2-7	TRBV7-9	CASSQGLASEQYF
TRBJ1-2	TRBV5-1	CASRLGTGDYYGYTF
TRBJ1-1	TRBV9	CASSPLLNTEAFF
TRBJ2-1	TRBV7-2	CASSLGLAGGDEQFF
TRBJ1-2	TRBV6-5	CASSSRGGQGGYTF